One and the same sample provided the 26 T cell receptor beta chains below, sequenced in a study of cytomegalovirus exposure and HLA in healthy donors. The PCR contained 60 Vbeta and 13 Jbeta primers. Assay used: immunoSEQ multiplex PCR; TCRdb lists only in-frame clones, some missing. The repertoire holds roughly 170,000 clones, with 75% to 90% as singletons. Material for sequencing was PBMCs. These receptor sequences come from a man under 40 in good health and CMV-seropositive.

The chain is built from TRBV6-5 and TRBJ2-7; 7 bases fit TRBD2. Germline V gives CDR1 MNHEY, CDR2 SVGAGI. V was pared by 3 bases and J by 0 bases, with 5 bases of the junction left unmatched. The CDR3 is 15 residues long. CDR3 in DNA: TGTGCCAGCAGTTATGCGGGAGAGGGCTCCTACGAGCAGTACTTC. Residues: CASSYAGEGSYEQYF.

This clone is a singleton in its sample. The genes are TRBV19 and TRBJ2-5; possibly TRBD1 for D (5 bases). V was shortened by 5 bases and J by 4 bases, with 8 bases between the two germline ends. The CDR3 sequence is 12 residues long. Germline V CDR1 and CDR2: LNHDA, SQIVND (reference sequence). DNA of the CDR3: TGTGCCAGTAGTGGCAGGGCAGAGACCCAGTACTTC. This translates into CASSGRAETQYF.

The chain carries TRBV28 and TRBJ2-5; 8 nucleotides match TRBD1. Germline-derived CDR1 and CDR2 are MDHEN and SYDVKM. The CDR3 extends over 17 amino acids. Trimming cost V 5 bases and J 4 bases; bases outside gene matches: 15. CDR3 in DNA: TGTGCCAGCAGTCAAGACAGGGGCGCTAGAGCAGGAGAGACCCAGTACTTC. Its protein product is CASSQDRGARAGETQYF.

The CDR3 DNA reads TGTGCCAGCAAACGCGGGGAAGAGGTCCACGAGCAGTACTTC. Translation gives CASKRGEEVHEQYF. The chain recombines TRBV28 with TRBJ2-7; tentatively, D is TRBD2 (6 bases). Trimming pared 7 bases from V and 5 bases from J, leaving 18 bases between. Looked up from germline, CDR1 is MDHEN and CDR2 is SYDVKM. This CDR3 region has 14 residues.

The chain couples TRBV4-1 to TRBJ1-2; the D gene is possibly TRBD1 (6 bases). Germline loops: CDR1 MGHRA, CDR2 YSYEKL. V was cut by 2 bases and J by 1 base, with 8 bases left in between. The CDR3 is 14 residues long. Written as DNA, the CDR3 is TGCGCCAGCAGCCAAAGGACAGTTAACTATGGCTACACCTTC. Its translation is CASSQRTVNYGYTF.

This chain uses TRBV29-1 with TRBJ1-3; no firm D call. The CDR3 is 15 residues long. Germline CDR1 SQVTM, CDR2 ANQGSEA. Between the trimmed V and J ends, which lost 4 bases and 0 bases, there was a span of 13 bases. The CDR3 sequence: CSVGGPPDSGNTIYF. The CDR3 nucleotides read TGCAGCGTTGGCGGGCCCCCCGACTCTGGAAACACCATATATTTT.

The rearrangement uses TRBV4-1 and TRBJ2-1, with TRBD2 matching over 8 bases. The trim removed 1 base at V and 4 bases at J, leaving 9 bases unmatched. CDR3 length: 17 residues. Germline V gene lookup returns CDR1 MGHRA and CDR2 YSYEKL. The CDR3 loop is CASSQVGVAGPYNEQFF. The CDR3 bases are TGCGCCAGCAGCCAAGTAGGGGTAGCGGGGCCTTACAATGAGCAGTTCTTC.

V gene TRBV5-6 combines with J gene TRBJ2-7, with 14 nucleotides matching TRBD2. Germline-derived CDR1 and CDR2 are SGHDT and YYEEEE. The CDR3 is 16 residues long. The J segment lost 4 bases and the V segment lost 4 bases, leaving 7 bases of the junction unmatched. In DNA form, the CDR3 reads TGTGCCAGCAGCGGAGGGACTAGCGGGAGTAAATACGAGCAGTACTTC. Its protein is CASSGGTSGSKYEQYF.

J is TRBJ1-1 and V is TRBV19; TRBD1 agrees at 7 bases. Germline V gene lookup returns CDR1 LNHDA and CDR2 SQIVND (reference sequence). There are 14 residues in the CDR3. With V trimmed by 5 bases and J by 0 bases, 3 bases remained unmatched. CDR3 nucleotides: TGTGCCAGTAGTGGGGACAGTCTGAACACTGAAGCTTTCTTT. It translates to CASSGDSLNTEAFF.

This sequence joins TRBV18 and TRBJ2-5, with 7 bases matching TRBD2. V lost 2 bases, J lost 1 base, and 7 bases stayed unmatched. Per germline, CDR1 KGHSH and CDR2 LQKENI. This CDR3 has 16 amino acids. This CDR3 is CASSPVASGAQETQYF. The CDR3 nucleotides read TGTGCCAGCTCACCAGTTGCCAGCGGGGCCCAAGAGACCCAGTACTTC. The full variable domain, completed using reference TRBV18 and TRBJ2-5, is NAGVMQNPRHLVRRRGQEARLRCSPMKGHSHVYWYRQLPEEGLKFMVYLQKENIIDESGMPKERFSAEFPKEGPSILRIQQVVRGDSAAYFCASSPVASGAQETQYFGPGTRLLVL.

This clone was detected a few times. The V and J genes are TRBV27 and TRBJ2-3, with a weak D call TRBD1 (5 bases). The germline V gene encodes CDR1 MNHEY and CDR2 SMNVEV (reference sequence). There are 15 residues in the CDR3. V was trimmed by 4 bases and J by 0 bases, leaving 11 bases between them. Here the CDR3 reads CASSSPGSSTDTQYF. For the CDR3, the DNA is TGTGCCAGCAGTTCACCAGGGTCTAGCACAGATACGCAGTATTTT.

The chain combines TRBV18 with TRBJ2-1, with D maybe TRBD2 (5 bases). The CDR3 length is 15 residues. Germline loops: CDR1 KGHSH, CDR2 LQKENI. With 4 bases removed from V and 5 bases from J, the gap between germline ends came to 15 bases. The CDR3 spells CASSLGGAADNEQFF. The CDR3 bases are TGTGCCAGCTCACTCGGAGGAGCAGCCGACAATGAGCAGTTCTTC.

This clone is a singleton in its sample. The rearrangement uses TRBV11-2 and TRBJ2-3; D call uncertain. CDR3 length equals 13 residues. V gave up 1 base and J gave up 4 bases, with 6 bases separating them. Germline V gives CDR1 SGHAT, CDR2 FQNNGV. Here the CDR3 reads CASSLASADTQYF. The CDR3 DNA reads TGTGCCAGCAGCTTAGCTAGTGCAGATACGCAGTATTTT.

This rearrangement joins TRBV5-1 to TRBJ2-7, with 12 bases lining up with TRBD2. The CDR3 is 17 residues long. J gave up 0 bases and V 2 bases, and 6 bases lay outside the gene matches. Germline CDR1 reads SGHRS; CDR2 reads YFSETQ. This CDR3 is CASSLGLAGGLSYEQYF. CDR3 coding DNA: TGCGCCAGCAGCTTAGGGCTAGCGGGGGGGCTCTCCTACGAGCAGTACTTC.

V is TRBV7-2 and J is TRBJ1-1; D is unclear. Germline V lookup: CDR1 SGHTA, CDR2 FQGNSA. V was shortened by 3 bases and J by 1 base, with 3 bases between the two germline ends. The CDR3 loop spans 12 amino acids. CDR3 residues: CASSFGNTEAFF. The CDR3 DNA is TGTGCCAGCAGCTTCGGGAACACTGAAGCTTTCTTT. Variable domain in full (rest from reference TRBV7-2 and TRBJ1-1): GAGVSQSPSNKVTEKGKDVELRCDPISGHTALYWYRQSLGQGLEFLIYFQGNSAPDKSGLPSDRFSAERTGGSVSTLTIQRTQQEDSAVYLCASSFGNTEAFFGQGTRLTVV.

The chain joins TRBV29-1 to TRBJ2-7; a weak D match, TRBD1 (5 bases). Germline V gene lookup returns CDR1 SQVTM and CDR2 ANQGSEA. There are 13 residues in the CDR3. The germline V and J ends were trimmed by 3 bases and 3 bases, with 12 bases remaining between them. CDR3 residues: CSVEWQGVYEQYF. In DNA, the CDR3 is TGCAGCGTTGAGTGGCAGGGTGTCTACGAGCAGTACTTC.

V usage is TRBV28 and J usage is TRBJ2-1, with TRBD2 matching over 10 bases. J was trimmed by 4 bases and V by 5 bases; bases with no gene match: 8. Germline assignment: CDR1 MDHEN and CDR2 SYDVKM. This CDR3 contains 16 residues. CDR3 region: CASSPTGTSVYNEQFF. The CDR3 DNA sequence: TGTGCCAGCAGTCCCACCGGGACTAGCGTATACAATGAGCAGTTCTTC.

V and J are TRBV9 and TRBJ2-1; 8 bases match TRBD1. Losses at the gene ends were 4 bases for V and 6 bases for J; bases not matched to a gene: 12. This CDR3 region has 16 residues. The germline V gene has CDR1 SGDLS and CDR2 YYNGEE. DNA of the CDR3: TGTGCCAGCAGCTTATCCGGGACAGGCAGCTTCAATGAGCAGTTCTTC. This sequence encodes CASSLSGTGSFNEQFF.

V gene TRBV5-1 combines with J gene TRBJ1-1; maybe TRBD1 (5 bases). Trimming took off 0 bases at V and 13 bases at J, with 16 bases between the two ends. From germline, CDR1 is SGHRS and CDR2 YFSETQ. CDR3 length equals 13 residues. CDR3 bases: TGCGCCAGCAGCTTGGAAGGGGCCCAACAAGGTTTCTTT. It specifies CASSLEGAQQGFF.

The gene calls are TRBV9 and TRBJ2-5; 12 bases map to TRBD2. The CDR3 length is 16 residues. The junction had 2 bases not matched to a gene; V was cut back by 2 bases and J by 0 bases. Germline CDR1 SGDLS, CDR2 YYNGEE. The CDR3 DNA follows: TGTGCCAGCAGCGTCCTAGCGGGGGGGTACCAAGAGACCCAGTACTTC. Translating gives CASSVLAGGYQETQYF.

The chain uses TRBV10-2 and TRBJ1-2, with D hard to call. CDR1 WSHSY and CDR2 SAAADI come from the germline V gene. Trimming took 3 bases from V and 6 from J, leaving 11 bases between them. CDR3 size: 13 residues. The CDR3 reads CASSDPGIDGYTF. CDR3 nucleotides: TGCGCCAGCAGTGATCCGGGGATCGATGGCTACACCTTC.

The V and J genes are TRBV5-4 and TRBJ2-3, with D uncertain. Trimming removed 4 bases from V and 5 bases from J, with 14 bases in between. Germline V gives CDR1 SGHNT, CDR2 YYREEE (reference sequence). This CDR3 comprises 14 residues. The CDR3 DNA is TGTGCCAGCAGCACAGACCCTGCTGGAGATACGCAGTATTTT. Translation gives CASSTDPAGDTQYF.

The V call is TRBV28, the J call TRBJ1-2, with unresolved D. The length of the CDR3 is 15 residues. Deletions cut 5 bases from V and 2 bases from J, with 15 bases between. The germline CDR1 and CDR2 sequences are MDHEN and SYDVKM. CDR3 residues: CASSVTGPGNYGYTF. The CDR3 DNA follows: TGTGCCAGCAGTGTCACCGGGCCGGGAAACTATGGCTACACCTTC.

The genes are TRBV5-5 and TRBJ2-3; 7 bases are shared with TRBD2. Per germline, CDR1 SGHKS and CDR2 YYEKEE (reference sequence). Trimming cost V 0 bases and J 6 bases; bases outside gene matches: 7. The CDR3 has 15 amino acids. As DNA, the CDR3 is TGTGCCAGCAGCTTGGCGGCGGGAGTCGTGGATACGCAGTATTTT. Protein sequence: CASSLAAGVVDTQYF.

The chain employs TRBV29-1 and TRBJ2-3; 7 positions agree with TRBD2. V dropped 6 bases and J dropped 4; count of bases not matched to a gene: 7. CDR1 is SQVTM, CDR2 ANQGSEA, per germline. This CDR3 has 13 residues. The CDR3 spells CSVRAGRPDTQYF. The DNA of the CDR3 is TGCAGCGTGCGAGCGGGAAGGCCAGATACGCAGTATTTT.

The genes are TRBV9 and TRBJ1-2; TRBD1 might be the D (5 bases). Germline lookup yields CDR1 SGDLS and CDR2 YYNGEE. The CDR3 sequence is 16 residues long. V was cut by 0 bases and J by 5 bases, with 17 bases left in between. The CDR3 DNA reads TGTGCCAGCAGCGTAGGGCCGGGGCCGGGAGGGTATGGCTACACCTTC. It yields the protein CASSVGPGPGGYGYTF.